This TCR beta chain derives from a study of T cell repertoires in cytomegalovirus infection. Study-wide context: CMV epitopes, recently identified HLA-C-restricted and well-studied HLA-B-restricted, were used. Public TCR beta signatures provided an indication of both CMV infection and a matching HLA type.

Whole-study results and caveats: Accumulated public TCR beta family frequency recognized individuals carrying CMV together with the relevant HLA. HLA-C-restricted CMV clonotypes gave the most frequent clonotype in two of eight donors.

TCRdb re-called the reads with MiXCR, one entry per CDR3 protein. The table records roughly 700,000 distinct CDR3 sequences, around a third of them present only once. Worth noting for this clonotype: What it recognizes is unknown.

This TCR came from a human donor in good health (CMV status not recorded). Some clones in this sample may be carry-over from other donors' samples. Sample: cultured PBMCs, taken from culture after CMV antigen stimulation.

CDR3 loop: CASKKGFSYNSPLHF. In nucleotides, the CDR3 is TGTGCCAGCAAGAAGGGGTTCTCCTATAATTCACCCCTCCACTTT. The chain couples TRBV6-1 to TRBJ1-6; tentative D call: TRBD1 (5 bases). This CDR3 is 15 amino acids long. Trimming pared 7 bases from V and 0 bases from J, leaving 10 bases between. Germline V gene lookup returns CDR1 MNHNS and CDR2 SASEGT.